These T cell receptor beta chains were read from a single sample in a study of blood T cell repertoires in COVID-19. The protocol was immunoSEQ multiplex PCR, while the TCRdb copy is restricted to in-frame clones and leaves out a portion. The sample contains about 260,000 clones, approximately 90% of which appear only once. Material for sequencing was PBMCs or T cells enriched from blood (not recorded which). The source is a man aged 40-49 years who had been exposed to COVID-19. CDR3s leave out the opening cysteine and the closing phenylalanine or tryptophan.

TRBV5-4 | ASSYNGGTSKNIQY
TRBV5-1 | ASSYRNGRQETQY
TRBV28 | ASSITGSRTEAF
TRBV28 | ASIGGGPTEAF
TRBV15 | ATSRDLKGGTGELF
TRBV7-3 | ASSLGTGGRTEAF
TRBV9 | ASSVAQGATGYT
TRBV28 | ASSSPGQGHQPQH
TRBV6-4 | ASSEKGLAGFTGELF
TRBV5-1 | ASSPAGGSGRSYNEQF
TRBV6-5 | ASSFQTNTEAF
TRBV12-3/TRBV12-4 | AAHRVGGYGYT
TRBV28 | ASSSSTGGQSEAF
TRBV9 | ASSVSASRNEKLF
TRBV29-1 | SVENGLVMNTEAF
TRBV7-9 | ASSLTNSLGQGDGYT
TRBV19 | ASTFRTDSYNEQF